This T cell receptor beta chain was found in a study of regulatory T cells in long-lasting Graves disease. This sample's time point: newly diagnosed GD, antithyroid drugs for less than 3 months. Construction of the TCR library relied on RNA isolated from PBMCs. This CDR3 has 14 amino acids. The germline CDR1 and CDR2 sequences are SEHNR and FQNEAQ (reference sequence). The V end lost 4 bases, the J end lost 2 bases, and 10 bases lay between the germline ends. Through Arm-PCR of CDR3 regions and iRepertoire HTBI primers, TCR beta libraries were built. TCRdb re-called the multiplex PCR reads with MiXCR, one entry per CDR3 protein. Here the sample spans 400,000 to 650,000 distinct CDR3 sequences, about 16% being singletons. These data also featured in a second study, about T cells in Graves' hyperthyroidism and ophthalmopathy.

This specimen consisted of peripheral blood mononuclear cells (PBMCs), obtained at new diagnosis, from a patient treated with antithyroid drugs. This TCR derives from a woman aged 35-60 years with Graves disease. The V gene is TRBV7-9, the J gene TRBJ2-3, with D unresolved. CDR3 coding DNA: TGTGCCAGCAGCTCCACGACTGTCACAGATACGCAGTATTTT. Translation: CASSSTTVTDTQYF.